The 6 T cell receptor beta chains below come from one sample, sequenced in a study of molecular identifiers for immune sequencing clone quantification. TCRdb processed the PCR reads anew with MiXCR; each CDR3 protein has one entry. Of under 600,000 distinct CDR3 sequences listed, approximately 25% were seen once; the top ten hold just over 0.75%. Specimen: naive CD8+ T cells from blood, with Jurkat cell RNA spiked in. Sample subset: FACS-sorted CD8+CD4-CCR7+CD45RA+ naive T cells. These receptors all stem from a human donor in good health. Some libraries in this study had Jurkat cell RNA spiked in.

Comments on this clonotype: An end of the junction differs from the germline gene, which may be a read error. Here the CDR3 DNA reads TGTGCCACGGAGATAGCGGGGAGCACAGATACGCAGAATTTT. Amino acids: CATEIAGSTDTQNF. The chain couples TRBV28 to TRBJ2-3; 8 bases fit TRBD2. The CDR3 runs 14 residues. Germline V gives CDR1 MDHEN, CDR2 SYDVKM.

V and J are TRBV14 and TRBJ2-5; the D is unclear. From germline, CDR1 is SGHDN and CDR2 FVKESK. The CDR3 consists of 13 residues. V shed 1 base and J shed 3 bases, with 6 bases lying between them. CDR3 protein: CASSQVRKETQYF. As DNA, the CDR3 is TGTGCCAGCAGCCAAGTCAGGAAAGAGACCCAGTACTTC.

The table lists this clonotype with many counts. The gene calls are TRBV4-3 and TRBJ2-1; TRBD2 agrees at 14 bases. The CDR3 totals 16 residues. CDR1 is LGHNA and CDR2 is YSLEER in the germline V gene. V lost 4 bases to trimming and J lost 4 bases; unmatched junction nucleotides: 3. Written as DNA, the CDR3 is TGCGCCAGCAGCCCGGGACTAGCGGGAGTGTACAATGAGCAGTTCTTC. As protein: CASSPGLAGVYNEQFF.

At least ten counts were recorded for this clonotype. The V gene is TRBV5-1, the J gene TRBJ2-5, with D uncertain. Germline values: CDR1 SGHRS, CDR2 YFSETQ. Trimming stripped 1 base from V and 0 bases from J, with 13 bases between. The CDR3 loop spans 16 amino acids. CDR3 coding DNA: TGCGCCAGCAGCTTGAGATCCTGGCAGAACCAAGAGACCCAGTACTTC. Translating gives CASSLRSWQNQETQYF.

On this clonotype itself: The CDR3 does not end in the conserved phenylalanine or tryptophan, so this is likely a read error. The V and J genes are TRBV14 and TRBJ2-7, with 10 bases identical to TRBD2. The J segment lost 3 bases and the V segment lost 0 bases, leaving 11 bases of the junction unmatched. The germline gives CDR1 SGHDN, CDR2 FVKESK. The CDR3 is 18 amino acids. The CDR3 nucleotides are TGTGCCAGCAGCCAAGATCGTATTAGCGGGGGGATCCTCTACGAGCAGTACTCC. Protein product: CASSQDRISGGILYEQYS.

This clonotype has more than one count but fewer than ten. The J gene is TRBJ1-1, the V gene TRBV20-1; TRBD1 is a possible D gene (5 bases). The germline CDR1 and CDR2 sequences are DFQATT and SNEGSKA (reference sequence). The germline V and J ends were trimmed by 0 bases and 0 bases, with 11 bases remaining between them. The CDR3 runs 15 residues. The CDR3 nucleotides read TGCAGTGCTAGAGATCCGGGGGACCTGAACACTGAAGCTTTCTTT. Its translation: CSARDPGDLNTEAFF.